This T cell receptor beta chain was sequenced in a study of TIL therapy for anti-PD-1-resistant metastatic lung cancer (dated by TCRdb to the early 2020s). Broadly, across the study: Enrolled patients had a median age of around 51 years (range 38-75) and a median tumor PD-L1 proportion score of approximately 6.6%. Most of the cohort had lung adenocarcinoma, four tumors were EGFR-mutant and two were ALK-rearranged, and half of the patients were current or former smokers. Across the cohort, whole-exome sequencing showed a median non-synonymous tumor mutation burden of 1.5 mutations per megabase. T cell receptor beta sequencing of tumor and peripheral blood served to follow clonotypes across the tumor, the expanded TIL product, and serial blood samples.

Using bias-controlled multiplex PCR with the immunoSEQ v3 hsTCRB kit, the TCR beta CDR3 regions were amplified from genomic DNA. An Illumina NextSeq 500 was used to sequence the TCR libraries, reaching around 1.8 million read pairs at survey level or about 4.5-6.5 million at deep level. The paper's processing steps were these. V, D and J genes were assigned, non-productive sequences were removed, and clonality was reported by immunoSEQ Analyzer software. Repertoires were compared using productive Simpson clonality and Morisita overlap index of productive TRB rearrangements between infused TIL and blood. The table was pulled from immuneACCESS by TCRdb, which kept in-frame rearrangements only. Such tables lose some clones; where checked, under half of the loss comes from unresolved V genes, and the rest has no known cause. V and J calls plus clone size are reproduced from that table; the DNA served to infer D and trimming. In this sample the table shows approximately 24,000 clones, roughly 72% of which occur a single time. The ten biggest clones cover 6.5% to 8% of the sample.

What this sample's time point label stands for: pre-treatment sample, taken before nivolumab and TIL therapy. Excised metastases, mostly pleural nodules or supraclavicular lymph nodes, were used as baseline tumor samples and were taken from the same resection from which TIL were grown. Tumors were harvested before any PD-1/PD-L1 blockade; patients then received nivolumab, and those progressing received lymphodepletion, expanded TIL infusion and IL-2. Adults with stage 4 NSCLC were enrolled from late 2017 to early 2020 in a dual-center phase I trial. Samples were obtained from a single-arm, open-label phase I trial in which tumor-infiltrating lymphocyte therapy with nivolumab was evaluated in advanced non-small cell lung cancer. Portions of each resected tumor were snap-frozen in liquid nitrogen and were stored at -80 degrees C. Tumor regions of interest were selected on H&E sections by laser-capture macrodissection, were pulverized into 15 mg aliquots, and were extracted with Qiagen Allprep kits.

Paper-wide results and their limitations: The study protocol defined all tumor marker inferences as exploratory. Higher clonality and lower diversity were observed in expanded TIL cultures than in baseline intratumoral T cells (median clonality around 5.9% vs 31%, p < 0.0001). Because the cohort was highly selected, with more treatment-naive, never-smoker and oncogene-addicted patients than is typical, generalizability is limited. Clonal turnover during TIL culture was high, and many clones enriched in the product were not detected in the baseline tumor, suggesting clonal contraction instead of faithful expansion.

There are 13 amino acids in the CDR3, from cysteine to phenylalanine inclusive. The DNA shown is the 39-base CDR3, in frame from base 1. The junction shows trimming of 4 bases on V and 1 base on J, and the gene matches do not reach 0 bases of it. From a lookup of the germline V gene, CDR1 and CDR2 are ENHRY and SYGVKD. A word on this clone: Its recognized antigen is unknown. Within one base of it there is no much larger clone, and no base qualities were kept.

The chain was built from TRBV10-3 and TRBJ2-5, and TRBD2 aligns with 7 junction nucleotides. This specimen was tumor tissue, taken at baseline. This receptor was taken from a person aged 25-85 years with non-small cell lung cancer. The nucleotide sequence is TGTGCCATCAGTGGGACTAGCCAAGAGACCCAGTACTTC. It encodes CAISGTSQETQYF.